What follows describes a single T cell receptor beta chain. What it binds is unknown. The data were taken from a study of Ad26.COV2.S vaccination and SARS-CoV-2 variants. Across the whole study: Within the COV1001 Ad26.COV2.S trial arm, the donor was enrolled. Intramuscular Ad26.COV2.S doses were given once or twice, 56 days apart. Study-level points and caveats: Analytic work on TCR breadth and depth might have understated the full extent of total T cell responses. Vaccine and placebo groups showed comparable non-spike TCR breadth.

Treatment indicated: 15 to 20 received Ad26.COV2.S at low or high dose, single or two shots; about 5 received placebo; per-sample allocation not given. At day 63 after the first vaccine or placebo injection, samples were drawn. The method was immunoSEQ multiplex PCR; TCRdb's version includes in-frame clones alone and lacks a portion of them. The data hold 430,000 or so clones, with more than 80% observed a single time. Material: peripheral blood, obtained in a trial of Ad26.COV2.S vaccine versus placebo. The TCR originated in a person aged 18 to 59 who received the Ad26.COV2.S COVID-19 vaccine or a placebo.

The CDR3 reads CASSPRGSNTEAFF. The CDR3 DNA sequence: TGTGCCAGCAGCCCCAGGGGTTCGAACACTGAAGCTTTCTTT. The chain recombines TRBV9 with TRBJ1-1; D is perhaps TRBD1 (6 bases). V was clipped by 4 bases and J by 1 base, with 11 bases between them. The CDR3 runs to 14 residues. Germline CDR1 SGDLS, CDR2 YYNGEE.